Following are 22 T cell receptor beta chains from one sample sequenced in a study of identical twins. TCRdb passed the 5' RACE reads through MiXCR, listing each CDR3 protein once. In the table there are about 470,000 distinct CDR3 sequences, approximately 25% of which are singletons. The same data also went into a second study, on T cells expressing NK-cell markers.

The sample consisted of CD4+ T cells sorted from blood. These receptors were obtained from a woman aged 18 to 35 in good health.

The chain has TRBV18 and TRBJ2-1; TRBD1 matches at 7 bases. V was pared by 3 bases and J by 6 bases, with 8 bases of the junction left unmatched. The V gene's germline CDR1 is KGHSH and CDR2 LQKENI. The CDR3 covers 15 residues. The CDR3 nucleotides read TGTGCCAGCTCACCGGTACAGGGGCATGGCAATGAGCAGTTCTTC. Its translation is CASSPVQGHGNEQFF. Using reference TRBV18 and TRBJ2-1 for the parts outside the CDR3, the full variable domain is NAGVMQNPRHLVRRRGQEARLRCSPMKGHSHVYWYRQLPEEGLKFMVYLQKENIIDESGMPKERFSAEFPKEGPSILRIQQVVRGDSAAYFCASSPVQGHGNEQFFGPGTRLTVL.

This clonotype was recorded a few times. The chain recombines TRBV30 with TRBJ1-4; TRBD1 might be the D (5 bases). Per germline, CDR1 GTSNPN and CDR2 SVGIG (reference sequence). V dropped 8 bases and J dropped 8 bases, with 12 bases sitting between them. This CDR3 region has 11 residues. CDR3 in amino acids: CAGGNREKLFF. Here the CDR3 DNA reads TGTGCCGGGGGAAACAGGGAAAAACTGTTTTTT. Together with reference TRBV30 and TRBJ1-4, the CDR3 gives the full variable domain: SQTIHQWPATLVQPVGSPLSLECTVEGTSNPNLYWYRQAAGRGLQLLFYSVGIGQISSEVPQNLSASRPQDRQFILSSKKLLLSDSGFYLCAGGNREKLFFGSGTQLSVL.

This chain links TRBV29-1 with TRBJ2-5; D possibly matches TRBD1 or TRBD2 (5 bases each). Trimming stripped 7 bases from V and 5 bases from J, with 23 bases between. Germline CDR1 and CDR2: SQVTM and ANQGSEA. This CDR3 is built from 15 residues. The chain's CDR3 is CSGPGQDRGVETQYF. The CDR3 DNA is TGCAGCGGGCCGGGGCAAGACCGGGGCGTGGAGACCCAGTACTTC.

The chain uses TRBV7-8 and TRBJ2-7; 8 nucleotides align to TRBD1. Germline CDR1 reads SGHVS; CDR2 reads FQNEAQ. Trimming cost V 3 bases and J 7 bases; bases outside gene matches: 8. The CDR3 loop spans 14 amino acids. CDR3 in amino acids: CASSFPGTGREQYF. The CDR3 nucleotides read TGTGCCAGCAGCTTCCCCGGGACAGGTCGGGAGCAGTACTTC.

The CDR3 DNA follows: TGTGCCAGCAGTGTCCGGACTTCAACGAGCTCCTACAATGAGCAGTTCTTC. Translating gives CASSVRTSTSSYNEQFF. The chain links TRBV28 to TRBJ2-1; tentative D call: TRBD2 (5 bases). Germline-derived CDR1 and CDR2 are MDHEN and SYDVKM. The CDR3 is 17 residues long. Trimming took 5 bases from V and 0 from J, leaving 17 bases between them.

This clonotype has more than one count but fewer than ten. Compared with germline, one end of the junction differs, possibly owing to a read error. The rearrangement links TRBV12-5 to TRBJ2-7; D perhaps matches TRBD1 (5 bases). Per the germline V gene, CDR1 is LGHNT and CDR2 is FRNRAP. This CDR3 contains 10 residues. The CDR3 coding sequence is TGTGCTAGTGGTCCCCCAGGGATCCGATGG. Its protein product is CASGPPGIRW.

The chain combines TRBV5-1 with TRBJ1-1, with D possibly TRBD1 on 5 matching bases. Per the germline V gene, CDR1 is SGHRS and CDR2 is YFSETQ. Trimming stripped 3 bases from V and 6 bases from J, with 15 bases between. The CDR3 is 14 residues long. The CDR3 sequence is CASSSILGAAEAFF. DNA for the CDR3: TGCGCCAGCAGCTCGATACTCGGGGCCGCTGAAGCTTTCTTT.

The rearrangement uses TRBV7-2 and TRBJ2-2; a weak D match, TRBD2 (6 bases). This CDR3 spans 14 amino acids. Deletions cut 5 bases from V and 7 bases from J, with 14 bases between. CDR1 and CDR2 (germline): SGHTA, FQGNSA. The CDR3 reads CASSGGLLGGELFF. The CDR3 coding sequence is TGTGCCAGCAGCGGAGGACTATTAGGCGGGGAGCTGTTTTTT. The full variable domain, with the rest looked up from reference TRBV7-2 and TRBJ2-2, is GAGVSQSPSNKVTEKGKDVELRCDPISGHTALYWYRQSLGQGLEFLIYFQGNSAPDKSGLPSDRFSAERTGGSVSTLTIQRTQQEDSAVYLCASSGGLLGGELFFGEGSRLTVL.

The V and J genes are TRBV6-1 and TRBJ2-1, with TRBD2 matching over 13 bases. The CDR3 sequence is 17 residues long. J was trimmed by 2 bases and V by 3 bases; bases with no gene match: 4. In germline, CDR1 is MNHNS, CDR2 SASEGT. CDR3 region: CASSDKTSGRTYNEQFF. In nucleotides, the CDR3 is TGTGCCAGCAGTGATAAGACTAGCGGGAGGACCTACAATGAGCAGTTCTTC.

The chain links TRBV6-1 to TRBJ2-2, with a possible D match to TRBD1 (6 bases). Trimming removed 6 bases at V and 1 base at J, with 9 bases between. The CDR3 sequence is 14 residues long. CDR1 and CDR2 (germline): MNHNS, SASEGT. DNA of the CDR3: TGTGCCAGCAGACAGGGACAGAACACCGGGGAGCTGTTTTTT. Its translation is CASRQGQNTGELFF.

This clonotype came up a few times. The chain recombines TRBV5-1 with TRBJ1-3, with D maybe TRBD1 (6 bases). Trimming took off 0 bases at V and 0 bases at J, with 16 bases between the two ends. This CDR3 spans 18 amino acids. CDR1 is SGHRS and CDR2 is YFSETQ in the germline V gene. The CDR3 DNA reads TGCGCCAGCAGCTTGGGGTCGCGGGACATCTACTCTGGAAACACCATATATTTT. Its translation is CASSLGSRDIYSGNTIYF. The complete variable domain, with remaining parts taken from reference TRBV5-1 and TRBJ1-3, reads KAGVTQTPRYLIKTRGQQVTLSCSPISGHRSVSWYQQTPGQGLQFLFEYFSETQRNKGNFPGRFSGRQFSNSRSEMNVSTLELGDSALYLCASSLGSRDIYSGNTIYFGEGSWLTVV.

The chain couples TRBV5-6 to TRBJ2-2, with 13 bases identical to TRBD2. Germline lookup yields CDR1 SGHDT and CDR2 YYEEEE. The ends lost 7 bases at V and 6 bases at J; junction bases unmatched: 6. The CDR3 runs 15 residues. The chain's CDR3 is CASFRTSGSPGELFF. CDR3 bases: TGTGCCAGCTTCCGGACTAGCGGGAGCCCCGGGGAGCTGTTTTTT.

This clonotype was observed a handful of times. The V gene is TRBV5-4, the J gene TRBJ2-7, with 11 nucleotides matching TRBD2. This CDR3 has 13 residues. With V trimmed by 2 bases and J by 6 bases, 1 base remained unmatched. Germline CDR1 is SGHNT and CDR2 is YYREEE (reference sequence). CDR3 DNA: TGTGCCAGCAGCTTTAGCGGGAGGGCCGAGCAGTACTTC. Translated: CASSFSGRAEQYF. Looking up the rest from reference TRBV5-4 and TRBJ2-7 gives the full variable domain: ETGVTQSPTHLIKTRGQQVTLRCSSQSGHNTVSWYQQALGQGPQFIFQYYREEENGRGNFPPRFSGLQFPNYSSELNVNALELDDSALYLCASSFSGRAEQYFGPGTRLTVT.

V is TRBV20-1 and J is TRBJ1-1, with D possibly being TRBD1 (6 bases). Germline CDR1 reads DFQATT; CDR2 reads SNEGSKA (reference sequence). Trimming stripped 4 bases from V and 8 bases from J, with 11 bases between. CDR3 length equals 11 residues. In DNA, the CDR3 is TGCAGTGCTAACCAGGGGTTAGAAGCTTTCTTT. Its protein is CSANQGLEAFF.

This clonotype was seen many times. The CDR3 DNA sequence: TGTGCCAGCAGCTTGCGGGCAGGGGCGGATCTAGGTGAGCAGTTCTTC. It yields the protein CASSLRAGADLGEQFF. The gene calls are TRBV5-5 and TRBJ2-1, with D tentatively TRBD1 (6 bases). The CDR3 consists of 16 residues. Germline V gene data show CDR1 as SGHKS and CDR2 as YYEKEE (reference sequence). The V end was cut by 1 base, the J end by 9 bases, with 20 bases between. Variable domain in full (rest from reference TRBV5-5 and TRBJ2-1): DAGVTQSPTHLIKTRGQQVTLRCSPISGHKSVSWYQQVLGQGPQFIFQYYEKEERGRGNFPDRFSARQFPNYSSELNVNALLLGDSALYLCASSLRAGADLGEQFFGPGTRLTVL.

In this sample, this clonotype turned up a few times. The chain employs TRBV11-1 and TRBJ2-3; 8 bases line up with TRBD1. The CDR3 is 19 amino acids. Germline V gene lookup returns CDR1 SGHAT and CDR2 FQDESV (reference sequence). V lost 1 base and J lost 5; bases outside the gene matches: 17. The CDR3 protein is CASSLGLVSRTGLGDTQYF. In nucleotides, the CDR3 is TGTGCCAGCAGCTTAGGCCTCGTGTCCCGGACAGGGTTGGGAGATACGCAGTATTTT.

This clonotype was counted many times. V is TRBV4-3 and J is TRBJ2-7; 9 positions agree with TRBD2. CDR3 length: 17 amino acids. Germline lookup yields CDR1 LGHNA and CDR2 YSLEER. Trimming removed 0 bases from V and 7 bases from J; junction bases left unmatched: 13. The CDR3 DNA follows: TGCGCCAGCAGCCAAGATATTCGGGTAGCGGGAGTCCAAGAGCAGTACTTC. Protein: CASSQDIRVAGVQEQYF.

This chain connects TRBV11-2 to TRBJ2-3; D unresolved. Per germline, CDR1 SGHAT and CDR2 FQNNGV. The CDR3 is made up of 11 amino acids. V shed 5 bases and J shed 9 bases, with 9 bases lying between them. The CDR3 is CASSPQSTQYF. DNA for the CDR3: TGTGCCAGCAGCCCCCAATCGACGCAGTATTTT. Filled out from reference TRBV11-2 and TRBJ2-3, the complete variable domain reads EAGVAQSPRYKIIEKRQSVAFWCNPISGHATLYWYQQILGQGPKLLIQFQNNGVVDDSQLPKDRFSAERLKGVDSTLKIQPAKLEDSAVYLCASSPQSTQYFGPGTRLTVL.

In DNA form, the CDR3 reads TGCAGGGTTAGCGGGAGGGCCGGCAATGAGCAGTTCTTC. The encoded protein is CRVSGRAGNEQFF. The V and J genes are TRBV20-1 and TRBJ2-1; 11 nucleotides match TRBD2. The germline V gene encodes CDR1 DFQATT and CDR2 SNEGSKA (reference sequence). The CDR3 totals 13 residues.

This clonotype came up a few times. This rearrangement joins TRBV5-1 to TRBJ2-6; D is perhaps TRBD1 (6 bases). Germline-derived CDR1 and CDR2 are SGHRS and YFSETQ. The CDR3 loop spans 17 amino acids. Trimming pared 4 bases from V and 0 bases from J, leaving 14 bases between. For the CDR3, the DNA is TGCGCCAGCAGCGAGGACAGCTCGGGCTCTGGGGCCAACGTCCTGACTTTC. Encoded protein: CASSEDSSGSGANVLTF.

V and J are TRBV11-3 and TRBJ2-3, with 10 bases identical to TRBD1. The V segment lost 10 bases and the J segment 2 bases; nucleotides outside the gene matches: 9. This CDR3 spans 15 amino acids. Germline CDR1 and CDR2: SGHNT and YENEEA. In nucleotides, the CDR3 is TGTGCCACCCGGTGGCGACAGGGGGCCACAGATACGCAGTATTTT. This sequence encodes CATRWRQGATDTQYF.

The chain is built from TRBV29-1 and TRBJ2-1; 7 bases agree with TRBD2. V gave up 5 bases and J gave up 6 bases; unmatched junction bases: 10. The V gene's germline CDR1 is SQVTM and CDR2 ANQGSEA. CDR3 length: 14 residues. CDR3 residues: CSVPVSGGFNEQFF. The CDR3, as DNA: TGCAGCGTTCCGGTTTCGGGAGGATTCAATGAGCAGTTCTTC.